This T cell receptor beta chain was sequenced in a study of T-cell memory formation after mild COVID-19. As for the study in general: TCR clusters showed largely donor specificity.

Study-level results: Clones that contracted clustered mainly in CM and EM if CD4+ and in EMRA if CD8+. Later expanders leaned CD4+, whereas day 15 to 85 contracting clones were balanced CD4/CD8.

The CDR3 length is 13 residues. Germline values: CDR1 KGHSH, CDR2 LQKENI. V lost 5 bases to trimming and J lost 6 bases, with 12 bases between them. In its sample, this clonotype was seen a few times. Its matching antigen is unknown. The TCR alpha and TCR beta cDNA libraries, bearing sample barcodes and UMIs, were generated by 5'RACE using constant-segment primers. TCRdb re-analysed the 5' RACE reads in MiXCR, keeping a single row per CDR3 protein. The sample includes 190,000 or so distinct CDR3 sequences, 27% of them seen just once. The rearrangement uses TRBV18 and TRBJ2-3; D gene unclear. The receptor's source is an adult woman who had mild COVID-19 (a few samples of this study predate the infection). Cell type and time point are not known. Sequencing used PBMCs or a T cell subset sorted from them (not recorded which). The CDR3 DNA reads as TGTGCCAGCTCATCCGACGCTGGCGATACGCAGTATTTT. It is translated as CASSSDAGDTQYF.